This section outlines one T cell receptor beta chain sequence together with its context. This clone was detected only once. No cognate antigen has been identified for it. Base qualities were left out, and no much larger clone turns up one base away. The V end loses 1 base and the J end loses 5 bases, and a stretch of 17 bases separates them. Based on the germline V gene, the CDR1 and CDR2 sequences are MDHEN and SYDVKM. The CDR3 spans 16 residues, from the cysteine through the phenylalanine. The sequence is cut down to CDR3 DNA, 48 bases in frame from base 1. These data come from a study of blood T cell repertoires in COVID-19 (dated by TCRdb to about 2020). About the study as a whole: Samples from collaborators originated in the United States, Italy and Spain and spanned both the acute and convalescent phases of COVID-19. The prospective study material was composed of cDNA or gDNA derived from T cells, B-cell-depleted T cells, or PBMCs. The dataset comprised deeply sampled blood TCRbeta repertoires from subjects exposed to, actively infected with, or recovered from COVID-19. The repertoires were released in a freely available public database intended as a resource for research on the immune response to SARS-CoV-2. Samples came from the ongoing ImmuneRACE study (first 160 participants) plus 1,254 subjects from 6 global collaborators. Sample metadata almost always included a de-identified subject ID, COVID-19 status, age in years and sex. HLA class I and class II types, where available, came from metadata supplied by the sample provider rather than from assay-based typing. The paper's findings and limits, for the study overall: Clinical and demographic metadata were provided uncurated, with the amount varying by source and participant.

TCRbeta CDR3 regions were amplified from genomic DNA by means of the immunoSEQ Assay, a bias-controlled multiplex PCR. The authors' pipeline ran thus. The number of nucleated cells in each sample was estimated by amplification of reference gene primers within the assay. To quantify the absolute abundance of each unique TCRbeta CDR3 rearrangement, sequence reads were collapsed and filtered. For each sample, productive Simpson clonality was calculated as the square root of Simpson's diversity index over productive rearrangements. Drawn from immuneACCESS, this table holds only the in-frame rearrangements with V and J called that TCRdb kept. Clones are partly lost; checked studies trace under half to an unresolved V gene and leave the rest unexplained. V, J and clone size are taken as reported in that table, and D and trimming were inferred from the DNA itself. The sample records about 300,000 clones, about 88% of which are singletons. The ten largest clones represent 1% to 1.5% of the sample.

Whole blood was collected in K2EDTA tubes by collaborating institutions according to the institutions' own protocols. Collaborator samples were shipped for TCRbeta analysis as frozen whole blood, isolated PBMCs, or DNA extracted from either sample type. The receptor comes from a man between 65 and 79 years old with acute or convalescent COVID-19. Specimen: peripheral blood. Here the chain combines TRBV28 and TRBJ1-2; a tentative D match to TRBD1 spans 5 bases. The nucleotide sequence reads as follows: TGTGCCAGCAGTTTATTGACGGGAGTGGAGGGGTATGGCTACACCTTC. Translated, this gives CASSLLTGVEGYGYTF.